The 24 T cell receptor beta chains given below trace back to one sample, sequenced in a study of T cells in Graves' hyperthyroidism and ophthalmopathy. It was RNA transcripts that yielded the amplified TCR beta CDR3 regions. HTBI primers were employed in a first-round RT-PCR of the TCR CDR3. MiXCR, run by TCRdb on the multiplex PCR reads, gives a single entry per CDR3 protein. This table has a few hundred thousand distinct CDR3 sequences, roughly 18% appearing once. The sample was blood. These receptor sequences come from a woman under 30 with Graves' ophthalmopathy.

In the case of this clonotype: As the CDR3 is not closed by the conserved phenylalanine or tryptophan, this likely results from a read error. The chain joins TRBV27 to TRBJ1-1; the D gene is possibly TRBD1 (6 bases). This CDR3 has 14 residues. The germline CDR1 and CDR2 sequences are MNHEY and SMNVEV (reference sequence). The CDR3 nucleotides read TGTGCCAGCAGTCCAACAGGGATGAACACTAAAGCTTTCTCT. Translated, it gives CASSPTGMNTKAFS.

This chain uses TRBV4-1 with TRBJ2-1; TRBD2 matches at 9 bases. The CDR3 has 16 residues. Germline V CDR1 and CDR2: MGHRA, YSYEKL. V dropped 0 bases and J dropped 7; count of bases not matched to a gene: 7. The CDR3: CASSQESLAGLNEQFF. DNA for the CDR3: TGCGCCAGCAGCCAAGAATCGCTAGCGGGGTTGAATGAGCAGTTCTTC.

This clonotype was observed a single time. The chain recombines TRBV7-9 with TRBJ2-1; D is perhaps TRBD1 or TRBD2 (5 bases each). Germline CDR1 reads SEHNR; CDR2 reads FQNEAQ (reference sequence). The CDR3 is 16 residues long. Trimming pared 5 bases from V and 4 bases from J, leaving 18 bases between. CDR3 residues: CASSRDGAGTYNEQFF. The CDR3 region has the DNA TGTGCCAGCAGCCGAGACGGGGCAGGTACTTACAATGAGCAGTTCTTC. The entire variable domain, with the rest obtained from reference TRBV7-9 and TRBJ2-1, is as follows: DTGVSQNPRHKITKRGQNVTFRCDPISEHNRLYWYRQTLGQGPEFLTYFQNEAQLEKSRLLSDRFSAERPKGSFSTLEIQRTEQGDSAMYLCASSRDGAGTYNEQFFGPGTRLTVL.

This clonotype was seen repeatedly, ten times or more. The chain is built from TRBV27 and TRBJ2-1, with 9 bases lining up with TRBD1. The CDR3 spans 14 residues. Germline lookup yields CDR1 MNHEY and CDR2 SMNVEV (reference sequence). V trimming: 7 bases; J trimming: 6 bases; junction bases outside the gene matches: 7. CDR3 in amino acids: CASTRGQGFNEQFF. CDR3 DNA: TGTGCCAGCACTAGGGGACAGGGATTCAATGAGCAGTTCTTC.

A few counts support this clonotype. The chain recombines TRBV30 with TRBJ2-3; 10 positions match TRBD2. Germline trimming cut 0 bases from V and 6 bases from J; bases unmatched to any gene: 9. The germline V gene has CDR1 GTSNPN and CDR2 SVGIG (reference sequence). The CDR3 spans 16 residues. The CDR3 bases are TGTGCCTGGAGTGTAGGCCTAGCGGGGGTCGGGGATACGCAGTATTTT. It specifies CAWSVGLAGVGDTQYF.

The V call is TRBV7-9, the J call TRBJ2-2; D not certain. CDR1 and CDR2 (germline): SEHNR, FQNEAQ (reference sequence). V dropped 4 bases and J dropped 7 bases, with 10 bases sitting between them. The CDR3 is 13 amino acids. The CDR3 region has the DNA TGTGCCAGCAGCTCCCTCGAGGTCGGGGAGCTGTTTTTT. The encoded protein is CASSSLEVGELFF.

In its sample, this clonotype was seen many times. The chain uses TRBV11-1 and TRBJ1-3; D is unresolved. Germline V CDR1 and CDR2: SGHAT, FQDESV (reference sequence). This CDR3 contains 15 residues. The V end lost 5 bases, the J end lost 0 bases, and 11 bases lay between the germline ends. The CDR3 sequence is CASSRRGSSGNTIYF. Written as DNA, the CDR3 is TGTGCCAGCAGCCGACGAGGGTCCTCTGGAAACACCATATATTTT.

The V gene is TRBV4-3, the J gene TRBJ2-1; 7 positions agree with TRBD2. CDR3 length: 17 residues. Losses at the gene ends were 0 bases for V and 6 bases for J; bases not matched to a gene: 11. The germline V gene encodes CDR1 LGHNA and CDR2 YSLEER. CDR3 DNA: TGCGCCAGCAGCCAAGAATTAGGTGCTAGCGGCCTCAATGAGCAGTTCTTC. This sequence encodes CASSQELGASGLNEQFF.

The chain is built from TRBV7-3 and TRBJ1-3; 10 bases are a match to TRBD1. CDR1 and CDR2 (germline): SGHTA, FQGTGA. The CDR3 runs 14 residues. The J segment lost 7 bases and the V segment lost 4 bases, leaving 4 bases of the junction unmatched. The CDR3 here is CASSSGTGDNTIYF. The CDR3 DNA reads as TGTGCCAGCAGCTCGGGGACAGGGGACAACACCATATATTTT.

This clonotype was seen a handful of times. The rearrangement uses TRBV4-1 and TRBJ1-6; D might be TRBD1 (5 bases). The CDR3 is made up of 18 amino acids. Germline V lookup: CDR1 MGHRA, CDR2 YSYEKL. Trimming shortened V by 0 bases and J by 0 bases, and 12 bases separated the two germline ends. The CDR3 sequence is CASSQEPGLSSYNSPLHF. DNA for the CDR3: TGCGCCAGCAGCCAAGAACCGGGACTCAGCTCCTATAATTCACCCCTCCACTTT.

V and J are TRBV20-1 and TRBJ2-1; TRBD2 matches 10 bases. With 5 bases clipped from V and 9 bases from J, the junction kept 13 bases outside the gene matches. The CDR3 consists of 15 residues. The germline V gene encodes CDR1 DFQATT and CDR2 SNEGSKA (reference sequence). The CDR3: CSAPRSSGSMPEQFF. CDR3 nucleotide sequence: TGCAGTGCTCCCCGGTCTAGCGGGAGCATGCCTGAGCAGTTCTTC.

The chain has TRBV9 and TRBJ2-1; D might be TRBD2 (6 bases). From germline, CDR1 is SGDLS and CDR2 YYNGEE. The CDR3 loop spans 15 amino acids. Trimming took off 0 bases at V and 3 bases at J, with 10 bases between the two ends. The chain's CDR3 is CASSVGGGFYNEQFF. DNA for the CDR3: TGTGCCAGCAGCGTAGGTGGGGGGTTCTACAATGAGCAGTTCTTC.

This clonotype has at least ten counts. The genes are TRBV30 and TRBJ1-5, with D possibly being TRBD1 (5 bases). This CDR3 has 15 residues. Between the trimmed V and J ends, which lost 1 base and 1 base, there was a span of 11 bases. CDR1 and CDR2 from the germline V gene are GTSNPN and SVGIG (reference sequence). The CDR3 nucleotides read TGTGCCTGGAGTGAATGGGGGAAAAGCAATCAGCCCCAGCATTTT. Encoded protein: CAWSEWGKSNQPQHF.

Comments on this clonotype: A much bigger clone sits one base away, suggesting this may be a read error. This sequence joins TRBV5-6 and TRBJ2-7; 9 positions agree with TRBD1. The CDR3 contains 15 residues. The V segment lost 4 bases and the J segment 2 bases; nucleotides outside the gene matches: 7. Germline lookup yields CDR1 SGHDT and CDR2 YYEEEE. CDR3 bases: TGTGCCAGCAGCCGAAGACAGGGGGGGACCTACGAGCAGTACTTC. Translation gives CASSRRQGGTYEQYF.

With regard to this clonotype: A much larger clone sits a single nucleotide away, making a read error possible. The chain has TRBV6-2 or TRBV6-3 and TRBJ1-2; the D is unclear. Germline V gene sequence: CDR1 MNHEY, CDR2 SVGEGT. V lost 2 bases to trimming and J lost 0 bases, with 7 bases between them. This CDR3 has 14 residues. CDR3 DNA sequence: TGTGCCAGCAGTTACAACCCCGCTAACTATGGCTACACCTTC. This gives the protein CASSYNPANYGYTF.

The count of this clonotype is one. V is TRBV19 and J is TRBJ1-5; maybe TRBD1 (6 bases). Trimming stripped 4 bases from V and 6 bases from J, with 16 bases between. There are 15 residues in the CDR3. Germline CDR1 is LNHDA and CDR2 is SQIVND (reference sequence). The CDR3 spells CASSSRGAGAQPQHF. Written as DNA, the CDR3 is TGTGCCAGTAGTAGCCGCGGGGCAGGGGCTCAGCCCCAGCATTTT.

There are many counts of this clonotype. The V call is TRBV3-1, the J call TRBJ1-2; perhaps TRBD1 as D (6 bases). V lost 2 bases and J 1 base, leaving 14 bases between the germline ends. The CDR3 totals 16 residues. The germline gives CDR1 LGHDT, CDR2 YNNKEL (reference sequence). This CDR3 reads CASSQRGGRLNYGYTF. CDR3 bases: TGTGCCAGCAGCCAAAGGGGGGGGAGACTTAACTATGGCTACACCTTC.

This clonotype was seen repeatedly, ten times or more. This chain connects TRBV11-3 to TRBJ2-7, with D tentatively TRBD1 or TRBD2 (6 bases each). The CDR3 totals 14 residues. Between the trimmed V and J ends, which lost 5 bases and 1 base, there was a span of 12 bases. Germline CDR1 SGHNT, CDR2 YENEEA. CDR3 region: CASSPLGGSYEQYF. Written as DNA, the CDR3 is TGTGCCAGCAGCCCCCTAGGGGGGTCCTACGAGCAGTACTTC.

The chain carries TRBV4-1 and TRBJ2-1; D remains ambiguous. The CDR3 length is 16 residues. The germline V and J ends were trimmed by 1 base and 0 bases, with 10 bases remaining between them. Germline CDR1 and CDR2: MGHRA and YSYEKL. DNA of the CDR3: TGCGCCAGCAGCCAAGTGGCCGATGACTCCTACAATGAGCAGTTCTTC. This codes for CASSQVADDSYNEQFF.

This clonotype was observed a few times. The rearrangement joins TRBV4-3 to TRBJ1-2; no clear D gene. CDR3 length: 13 residues. V was clipped by 3 bases and J by 8 bases, with 13 bases between them. Per the germline V gene, CDR1 is LGHNA and CDR2 is YSLEER. The CDR3 protein is CASSQAEEGGYTF. Written as DNA, the CDR3 is TGCGCCAGCAGCCAGGCGGAGGAGGGAGGCTACACCTTC.

This clonotype was found many times. The J gene is TRBJ2-7, the V gene TRBV2; 8 positions agree with TRBD2. Germline lookup yields CDR1 SNHLY and CDR2 FYNNEI. The CDR3 length is 15 residues. The V and J ends lost 3 bases and 1 base, in that order; junction bases with no gene match: 5. The CDR3 protein is CASSDRASGSYEQYF. The DNA of the CDR3 is TGTGCCAGCAGTGATCGGGCTAGCGGGTCCTACGAGCAGTACTTC.

This rearrangement joins TRBV5-5 to TRBJ1-2; 7 nucleotides match TRBD1. The V gene's germline CDR1 is SGHKS and CDR2 YYEKEE (reference sequence). With V trimmed by 2 bases and J by 4 bases, 5 bases remained unmatched. The CDR3 length is 14 residues. The CDR3 reads CASSFRQGSYGYTF. CDR3 sequence (DNA): TGTGCCAGCAGCTTCCGACAGGGCAGCTATGGCTACACCTTC.

Ten or more counts support this clonotype. The gene calls are TRBV2 and TRBJ2-6; the D gene is possibly TRBD1 (6 bases). Trimming removed 5 bases from V and 11 bases from J, with 13 bases in between. Germline V gene lookup returns CDR1 SNHLY and CDR2 FYNNEI. The CDR3 extends over 13 amino acids. The chain's CDR3 is CASSTTGTDVLTF. CDR3 nucleotide sequence: TGTGCCAGCAGTACGACAGGAACCGACGTCCTGACTTTC.

CDR3 bases: TGCGCCAGCAGCCAAGGTTGGGGGGGCACTAATGAAAAACTGTTTTTT. This encodes CASSQGWGGTNEKLFF. V is TRBV4-1 and J is TRBJ1-4; possible D gene TRBD1, 6 bases. The CDR3 consists of 16 residues. Per germline, CDR1 MGHRA and CDR2 YSYEKL. V was clipped by 1 base and J by 2 bases, with 11 bases between them.